Described below is a single T cell receptor (beta chain) sequence and its context. Sequencing was performed with immunoSEQ multiplex PCR; in TCRdb, only in-frame clones are kept and a portion is missing. The profile shows around 61,000 clones, about 86% of them singletons. This record comes from a study of technical replicates of blood from a handful of donors. The V segment lost 4 bases and the J segment 4 bases; nucleotides outside the gene matches: 8. The germline gives CDR1 SGHRS, CDR2 YFSETQ. This CDR3 comprises 15 residues. This sequence originates from a human donor in good health. Some clones in this sample may be carry-over from other donors' samples. The sequencing sample was made of PBMCs. The V call is TRBV5-1, the J call TRBJ2-1, with TRBD2 identical over 7 bases. The CDR3 sequence is CASSQSGTTYNEQFF. The CDR3 DNA reads TGCGCCAGCAGCCAATCCGGGACTACTTACAATGAGCAGTTCTTC.